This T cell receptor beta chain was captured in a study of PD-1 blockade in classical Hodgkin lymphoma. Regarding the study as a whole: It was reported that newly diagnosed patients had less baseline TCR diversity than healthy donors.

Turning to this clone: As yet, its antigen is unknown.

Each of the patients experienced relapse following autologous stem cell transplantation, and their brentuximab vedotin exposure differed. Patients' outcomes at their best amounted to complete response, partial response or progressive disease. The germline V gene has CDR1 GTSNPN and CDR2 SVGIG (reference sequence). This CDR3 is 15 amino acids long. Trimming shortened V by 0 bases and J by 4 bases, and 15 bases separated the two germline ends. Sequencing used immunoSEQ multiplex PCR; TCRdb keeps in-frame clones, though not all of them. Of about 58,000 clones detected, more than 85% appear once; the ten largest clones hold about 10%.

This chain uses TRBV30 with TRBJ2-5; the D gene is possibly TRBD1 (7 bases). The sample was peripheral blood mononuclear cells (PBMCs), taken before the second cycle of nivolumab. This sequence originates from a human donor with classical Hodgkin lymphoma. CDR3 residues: CAWSVTGERAETQYF. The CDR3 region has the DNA TGTGCCTGGAGTGTTACAGGGGAGCGGGCAGAGACCCAGTACTTC.